This TCR beta chain was profiled in a study of cytomegalovirus exposure and HLA in healthy donors. 60 Vbeta and 13 Jbeta primers were used in PCR. Repertoires were generated with immunoSEQ multiplex PCR, while TCRdb's copy carries only in-frame clones and drops some. The sample has more than 55,000 clones, 75% to 85% seen once. Germline V lookup: CDR1 SGHRS, CDR2 YFSETQ. This CDR3 contains 14 residues. The ends lost 5 bases at V and 2 bases at J; junction bases unmatched: 6. Study results and caveats: A later analysis showed that HLA-associated TCR beta chains had undergone more clonal expansion than equally common others. When analyzed later, a missense DCLRE1C variant was found to be linked to TCR beta V- and J-gene trimming.

Comments on this clone: What it binds is unknown.

Specimen: PBMCs. The chain has TRBV5-1 and TRBJ1-2; TRBD1 aligns across 7 bases. The sequence derives from a human donor in good health. CDR3 in DNA: TGCGCCAGCAGTTTGAGACAGGGCAACTATGGCTACACCTTC. Translated, it gives CASSLRQGNYGYTF.